These 21 T cell receptor beta chains came from one sample sequenced in a study of Ad26.COV2.S vaccination and SARS-CoV-2 variants. Treatment specified: about 20 received Ad26.COV2.S at low or high dose, single or two shots; five or six received placebo; per-sample allocation not given. Collection of the samples took place on day 63 after the first injection of vaccine or placebo. Sequencing was performed with immunoSEQ multiplex PCR; in TCRdb, only in-frame clones are kept and a portion is missing. The sample lists a few hundred thousand clones; over 75% were seen once. The source material was peripheral blood, sampled in a trial of Ad26.COV2.S vaccine versus placebo. The receptors originated from a person between 18 and 65 years old who received the Ad26.COV2.S COVID-19 vaccine or a placebo.

In its sample, this clone was seen once. V is TRBV12-3 or TRBV12-4 and J is TRBJ2-7; no firm D call. This CDR3 is built from 12 residues. Trimming removed 2 bases from V and 7 bases from J, with 9 bases in between. The CDR3 sequence: CASSLTAREQYF. The CDR3 DNA reads as TGTGCCAGCAGTTTAACTGCTCGTGAGCAGTACTTC.

This chain joins TRBV27 and TRBJ2-7, with a weak D call TRBD1 (5 bases). The CDR3 sequence is 13 residues long. CDR1 and CDR2 (germline): MNHEY, SMNVEV (reference sequence). Trimming took off 9 bases at V and 3 bases at J, with 15 bases between the two ends. CDR3 sequence: CASGMGQGYEQYF. The DNA for the CDR3 is TGTGCCAGTGGGATGGGGCAGGGCTACGAGCAGTACTTC.

The chain employs TRBV7-3 and TRBJ2-2; tentatively, D is TRBD1 (5 bases). The CDR3 has 15 amino acids. V dropped 3 bases and J dropped 1 base, with 9 bases sitting between them. The germline V gene encodes CDR1 SGHTA and CDR2 FQGTGA. CDR3 amino acids: CASSFSQGNTGELFF. The CDR3 coding sequence is TGTGCCAGCAGCTTCTCTCAGGGGAACACCGGGGAGCTGTTTTTT.

The V call is TRBV4-1, the J call TRBJ1-4, with D hard to call. Trimming left V 1 base short and J 8 bases short, with 17 bases between. Germline assignment: CDR1 MGHRA and CDR2 YSYEKL. There are 16 residues in the CDR3. CDR3 sequence: CASSQVGVFVREKLFF. CDR3 coding DNA: TGCGCCAGCAGCCAAGTCGGCGTCTTTGTAAGGGAAAAACTGTTTTTT.

This clone was observed a few times. The gene calls are TRBV6-5 and TRBJ1-6; 7 positions agree with TRBD1. The germline CDR1 and CDR2 sequences are MNHEY and SVGAGI. The CDR3 totals 15 residues. Trimming cost V 2 bases and J 14 bases; bases outside gene matches: 12. As DNA, the CDR3 is TGTGCCAGCAGTTACACGGGACAGTCGACGGAGGCCCTCCACTTT. Translation: CASSYTGQSTEALHF.

The chain joins TRBV7-2 to TRBJ1-2; D not certain. This CDR3 contains 13 residues. V was cut by 3 bases and J by 7 bases, with 12 bases left in between. The V gene's germline CDR1 is SGHTA and CDR2 FQGNSA. CDR3 sequence: CASSFGGSAGYTF. The CDR3 DNA reads as TGTGCCAGCAGCTTCGGAGGGTCTGCTGGCTACACCTTC.

The chain recombines TRBV7-9 with TRBJ2-1, with a possible D match to TRBD1 (5 bases). The CDR3 has 14 residues. Germline V gene lookup returns CDR1 SEHNR and CDR2 FQNEAQ (reference sequence). Trimming left V 4 bases short and J 5 bases short, with 12 bases between. The CDR3, as DNA: TGTGCCAGCAGCTCCAGGGCAGTAGACAATGAGCAGTTCTTC. Its translation: CASSSRAVDNEQFF.

This clone came up a few times. CDR3 sequence (DNA): TGTGCCAGCACCGAGAAGGCGATCCAGGGATCCTACGAGCAGTACTTC. Translation gives CASTEKAIQGSYEQYF. The J gene is TRBJ2-7, the V gene TRBV7-2; tentatively, D is TRBD1 (5 bases). Germline CDR1 is SGHTA and CDR2 is FQGNSA. V lost 7 bases, J lost 1 base, and 20 bases lay in between. The CDR3 sequence is 16 residues long.

V gene TRBV7-8 combines with J gene TRBJ2-7; no clear D. This CDR3 region has 14 residues. Trimming stripped 1 base from V and 4 bases from J, with 11 bases between. The germline gives CDR1 SGHVS, CDR2 FQNEAQ. The CDR3 spells CASSLGSVGYEQYF. The CDR3 DNA reads TGTGCCAGCAGCTTAGGCTCAGTAGGGTACGAGCAGTACTTC.

The CDR3 here is CAWRGSGGLGEKLFF. The CDR3 DNA sequence: TGTGCCTGGAGGGGTTCGGGGGGGCTAGGTGAAAAACTGTTTTTT. This sequence joins TRBV30 and TRBJ1-4, with D maybe TRBD1 (6 bases). CDR1 is GTSNPN and CDR2 is SVGIG in the germline V gene (reference sequence). This CDR3 region has 15 residues. The V gene lost 3 bases and the J gene lost 7 bases, with 18 bases spanning the gap.

This sequence joins TRBV7-8 and TRBJ1-1; D might be TRBD1 (6 bases). CDR3 length: 12 residues. Germline loops: CDR1 SGHVS, CDR2 FQNEAQ. Deletions cut 5 bases from V and 7 bases from J, with 11 bases between. CDR3 loop: CASSLGQIEAFF. The CDR3, as DNA: TGTGCCAGCAGCCTTGGACAGATTGAAGCTTTCTTT.

This chain uses TRBV9 with TRBJ1-2; 10 nucleotides match TRBD1. Trimming cost V 3 bases and J 1 base; bases outside gene matches: 3. From germline, CDR1 is SGDLS and CDR2 YYNGEE. The CDR3 runs to 15 residues. CDR3 residues: CASSGGQGLNYGYTF. CDR3 in DNA: TGTGCCAGCAGCGGGGGACAGGGGCTTAACTATGGCTACACCTTC.

The gene calls are TRBV19 and TRBJ2-7; D might be TRBD1 (6 bases). CDR1 and CDR2 from the germline V gene are LNHDA and SQIVND (reference sequence). Trimming removed 10 bases from V and 4 bases from J, with 14 bases in between. The CDR3 is 12 amino acids. In DNA, the CDR3 is TGTGCCACCAATTCAGGACAGTACGAGCAGTACTTC. This translates into CATNSGQYEQYF.

The CDR3 reads CASSSPGAGANVLTF. The CDR3 coding sequence is TGTGCCAGTAGTAGCCCGGGCGCTGGGGCCAACGTCCTGACTTTC. V and J are TRBV19 and TRBJ2-6, with no clear D. The CDR3 loop spans 15 amino acids. Trimming removed 4 bases from V and 2 bases from J, with 9 bases in between. Germline-derived CDR1 and CDR2 are LNHDA and SQIVND (reference sequence).

V gene TRBV5-1 combines with J gene TRBJ2-7; a possible D gene is TRBD1 (6 bases). V lost 0 bases to trimming and J lost 7 bases, with 23 bases between them. Germline assignment: CDR1 SGHRS and CDR2 YFSETQ. There are 17 residues in the CDR3. The CDR3 is CASSLGFPTGTFGEQYF. The CDR3 nucleotides read TGCGCCAGCAGCTTGGGTTTCCCGACAGGCACATTCGGGGAGCAGTACTTC.

This chain links TRBV9 with TRBJ1-6, with 11 positions matching TRBD1. CDR1 and CDR2 (germline): SGDLS, YYNGEE. This CDR3 region has 17 residues. The junction had 4 bases not matched to a gene; V was cut back by 5 bases and J by 0 bases. The CDR3: CASSADRGHSYNSPLHF. CDR3 DNA sequence: TGTGCCAGCAGTGCGGACAGGGGGCACTCCTATAATTCACCCCTCCACTTT.

The genes are TRBV11-1 and TRBJ2-5; D might be TRBD2 (7 bases). The germline gives CDR1 SGHAT, CDR2 FQDESV (reference sequence). V lost 5 bases and J lost 3, with 16 bases in between. The CDR3 loop spans 15 amino acids. CDR3 coding DNA: TGTGCCAGCAGCCACGGCGGGGGCTACAAAGAGACCCAGTACTTC. It specifies CASSHGGGYKETQYF.

This chain uses TRBV7-9 with TRBJ1-2; TRBD1 matches 7 bases. The CDR3 runs to 14 residues. After removal of 5 bases from V and 6 bases from J, the junction contained 9 bases not matched to a gene. Germline CDR1 SEHNR, CDR2 FQNEAQ (reference sequence). The CDR3 sequence: CASSERGQGDGYTF. In DNA form, the CDR3 reads TGTGCCAGCAGCGAGAGGGGGCAGGGCGATGGCTACACCTTC.

This chain joins TRBV5-8 and TRBJ2-2, with D tentatively TRBD2 (6 bases). Trimming shortened V by 3 bases and J by 4 bases, and 7 bases separated the two germline ends. Germline V gives CDR1 SGHTS, CDR2 YDEGEE. The CDR3 loop spans 13 amino acids. The CDR3 bases are TGTGCCAGCAGCTCGGGAGCCACCGGGGAGCTGTTTTTT. Residues: CASSSGATGELFF.

V usage is TRBV4-1 and J usage is TRBJ1-6, with D perhaps matching TRBD1 (5 bases). Per germline, CDR1 MGHRA and CDR2 YSYEKL. The length of the CDR3 is 13 residues. The V gene lost 4 bases and the J gene lost 10 bases, with 11 bases spanning the gap. CDR3 sequence: CASSLTTESPLHF. The CDR3 DNA follows: TGCGCCAGCAGCCTAACGACAGAATCACCCCTCCACTTT.

The gene calls are TRBV4-3 and TRBJ1-2; D ambiguous. Deletions cut 4 bases from V and 0 bases from J, with 12 bases between. Germline-derived CDR1 and CDR2 are LGHNA and YSLEER. The CDR3 contains 15 residues. Written as DNA, the CDR3 is TGCGCCAGCAGCCCTTCAGGTTCAACTAACTATGGCTACACCTTC. It is translated as CASSPSGSTNYGYTF.